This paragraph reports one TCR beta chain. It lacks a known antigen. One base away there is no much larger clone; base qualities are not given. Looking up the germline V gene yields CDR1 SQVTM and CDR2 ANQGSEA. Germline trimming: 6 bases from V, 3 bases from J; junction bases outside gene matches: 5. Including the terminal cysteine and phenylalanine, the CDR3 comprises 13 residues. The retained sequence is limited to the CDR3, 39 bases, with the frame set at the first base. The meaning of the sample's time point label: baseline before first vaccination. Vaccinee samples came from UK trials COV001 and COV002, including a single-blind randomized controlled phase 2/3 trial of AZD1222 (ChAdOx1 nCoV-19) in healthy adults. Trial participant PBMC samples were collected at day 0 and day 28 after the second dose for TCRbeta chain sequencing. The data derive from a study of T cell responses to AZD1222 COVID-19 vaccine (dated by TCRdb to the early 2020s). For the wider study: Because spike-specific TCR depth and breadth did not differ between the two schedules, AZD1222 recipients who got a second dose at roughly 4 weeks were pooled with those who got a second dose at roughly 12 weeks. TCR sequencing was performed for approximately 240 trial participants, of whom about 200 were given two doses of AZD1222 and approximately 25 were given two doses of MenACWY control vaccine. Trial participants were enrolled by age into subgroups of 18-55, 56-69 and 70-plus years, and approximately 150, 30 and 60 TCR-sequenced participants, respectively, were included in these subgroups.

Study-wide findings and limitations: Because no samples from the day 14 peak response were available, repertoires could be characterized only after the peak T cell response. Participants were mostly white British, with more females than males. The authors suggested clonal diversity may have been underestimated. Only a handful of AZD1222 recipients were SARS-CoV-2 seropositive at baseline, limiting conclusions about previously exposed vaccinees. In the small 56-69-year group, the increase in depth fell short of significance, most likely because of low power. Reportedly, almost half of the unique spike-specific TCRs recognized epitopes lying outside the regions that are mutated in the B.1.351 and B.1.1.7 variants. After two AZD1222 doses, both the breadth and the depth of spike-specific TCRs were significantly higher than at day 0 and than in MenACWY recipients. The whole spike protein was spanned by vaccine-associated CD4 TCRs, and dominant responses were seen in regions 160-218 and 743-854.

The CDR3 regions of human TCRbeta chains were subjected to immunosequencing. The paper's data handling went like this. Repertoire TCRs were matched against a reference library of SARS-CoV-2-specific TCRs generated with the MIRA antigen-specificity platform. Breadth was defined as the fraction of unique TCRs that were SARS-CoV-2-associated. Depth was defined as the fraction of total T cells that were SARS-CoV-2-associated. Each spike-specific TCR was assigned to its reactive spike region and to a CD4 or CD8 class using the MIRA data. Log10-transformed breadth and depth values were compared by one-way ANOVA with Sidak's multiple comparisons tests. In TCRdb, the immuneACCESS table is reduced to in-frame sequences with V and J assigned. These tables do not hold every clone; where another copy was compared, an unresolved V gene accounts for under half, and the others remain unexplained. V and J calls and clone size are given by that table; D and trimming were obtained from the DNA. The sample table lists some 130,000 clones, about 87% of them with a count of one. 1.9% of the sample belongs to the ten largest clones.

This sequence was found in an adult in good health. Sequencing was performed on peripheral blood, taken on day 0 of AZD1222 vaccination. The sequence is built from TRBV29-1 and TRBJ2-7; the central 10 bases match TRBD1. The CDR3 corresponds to CSVMGQGIYEQYF. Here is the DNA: TGCAGCGTCATGGGACAGGGGATCTACGAGCAGTACTTC.